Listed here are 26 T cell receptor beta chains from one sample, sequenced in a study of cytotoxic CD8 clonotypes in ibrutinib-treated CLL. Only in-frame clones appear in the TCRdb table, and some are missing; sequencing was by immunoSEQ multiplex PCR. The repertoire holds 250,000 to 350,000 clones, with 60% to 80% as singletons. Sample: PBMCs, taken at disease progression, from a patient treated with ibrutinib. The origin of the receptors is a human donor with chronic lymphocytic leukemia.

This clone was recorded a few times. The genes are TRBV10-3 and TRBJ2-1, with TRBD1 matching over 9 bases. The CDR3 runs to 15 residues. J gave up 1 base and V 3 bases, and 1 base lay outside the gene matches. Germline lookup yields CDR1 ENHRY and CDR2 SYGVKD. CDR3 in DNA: TGTGCCATCAGTGACGGGACAGGGTCCTACAATGAGCAGTTCTTC. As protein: CAISDGTGSYNEQFF.

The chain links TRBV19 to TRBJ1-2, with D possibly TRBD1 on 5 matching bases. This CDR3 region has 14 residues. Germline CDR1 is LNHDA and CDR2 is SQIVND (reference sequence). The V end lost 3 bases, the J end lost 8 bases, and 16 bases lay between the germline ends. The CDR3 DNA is TGTGCCAGTAGTATCACAGGCTATGGACTCGGCTACACCTTC. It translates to CASSITGYGLGYTF.

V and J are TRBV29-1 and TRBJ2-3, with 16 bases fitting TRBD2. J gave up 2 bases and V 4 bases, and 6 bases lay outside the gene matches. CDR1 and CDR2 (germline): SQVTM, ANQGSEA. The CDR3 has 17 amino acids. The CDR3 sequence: CSVAGTSGRANTDTQYF. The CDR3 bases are TGCAGCGTTGCTGGGACTAGCGGGAGGGCTAACACAGATACGCAGTATTTT.

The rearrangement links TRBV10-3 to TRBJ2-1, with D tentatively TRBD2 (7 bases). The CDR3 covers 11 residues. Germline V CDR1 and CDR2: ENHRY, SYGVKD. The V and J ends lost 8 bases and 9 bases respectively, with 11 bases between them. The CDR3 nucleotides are TGTGCCATCGCGGGGGCTGGTGAGCAGTTCTTC. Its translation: CAIAGAGEQFF.

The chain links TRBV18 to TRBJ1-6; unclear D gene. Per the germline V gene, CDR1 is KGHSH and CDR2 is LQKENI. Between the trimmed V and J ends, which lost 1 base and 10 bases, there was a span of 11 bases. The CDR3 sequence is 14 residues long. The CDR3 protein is CASSPLGRESPLHF. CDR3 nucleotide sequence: TGTGCCAGCTCACCACTGGGGAGGGAATCACCCCTCCACTTT.

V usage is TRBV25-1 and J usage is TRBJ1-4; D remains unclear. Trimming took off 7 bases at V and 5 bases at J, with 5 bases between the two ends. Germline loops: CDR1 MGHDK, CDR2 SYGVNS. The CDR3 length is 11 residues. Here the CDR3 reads CASTPNEKLFF. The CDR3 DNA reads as TGTGCCAGCACGCCCAATGAAAAACTGTTTTTT.

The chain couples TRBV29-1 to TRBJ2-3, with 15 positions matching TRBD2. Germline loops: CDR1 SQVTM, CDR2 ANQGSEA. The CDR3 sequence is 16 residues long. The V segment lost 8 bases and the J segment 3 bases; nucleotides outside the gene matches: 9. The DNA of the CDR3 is TGCAGCTTCATGGGACTAGCGGGGGGCCGAACAGATACGCAGTATTTT. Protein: CSFMGLAGGRTDTQYF.

Written as DNA, the CDR3 is TGTGCCAGCAGGCTTGGACTAGCGGGGGGCTCCTACAATGAGCAGTTCTTC. Translation: CASRLGLAGGSYNEQFF. The V gene is TRBV7-2, the J gene TRBJ2-1; 14 nucleotides align to TRBD2. J lost 0 bases, V lost 6 bases, and 4 bases had no gene match. The CDR3 is 17 residues long. Germline V gene lookup returns CDR1 SGHTA and CDR2 FQGNSA. The full variable domain, completed using reference TRBV7-2 and TRBJ2-1, is GAGVSQSPSNKVTEKGKDVELRCDPISGHTALYWYRQSLGQGLEFLIYFQGNSAPDKSGLPSDRFSAERTGGSVSTLTIQRTQQEDSAVYLCASRLGLAGGSYNEQFFGPGTRLTVL.

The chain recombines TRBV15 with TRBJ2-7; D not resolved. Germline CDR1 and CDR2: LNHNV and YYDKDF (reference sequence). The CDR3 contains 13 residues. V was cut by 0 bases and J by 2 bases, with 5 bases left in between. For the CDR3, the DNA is TGTGCCACCAGCAGAGAGGCTACCTACGAGCAGTACTTC. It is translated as CATSREATYEQYF.

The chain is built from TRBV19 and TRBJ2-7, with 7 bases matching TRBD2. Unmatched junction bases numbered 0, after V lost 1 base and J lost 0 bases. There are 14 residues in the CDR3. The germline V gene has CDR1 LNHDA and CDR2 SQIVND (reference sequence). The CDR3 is CASSIAGGSYEQYF. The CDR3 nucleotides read TGTGCCAGTAGTATAGCGGGAGGCTCCTACGAGCAGTACTTC.

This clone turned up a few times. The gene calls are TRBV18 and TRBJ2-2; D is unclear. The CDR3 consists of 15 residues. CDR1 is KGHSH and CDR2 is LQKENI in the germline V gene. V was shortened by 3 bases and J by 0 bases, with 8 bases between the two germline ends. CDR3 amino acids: CASSPLGTNTGELFF. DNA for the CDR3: TGTGCCAGCTCACCCCTGGGCACGAACACCGGGGAGCTGTTTTTT. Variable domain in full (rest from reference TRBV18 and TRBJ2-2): NAGVMQNPRHLVRRRGQEARLRCSPMKGHSHVYWYRQLPEEGLKFMVYLQKENIIDESGMPKERFSAEFPKEGPSILRIQQVVRGDSAAYFCASSPLGTNTGELFFGEGSRLTVL.

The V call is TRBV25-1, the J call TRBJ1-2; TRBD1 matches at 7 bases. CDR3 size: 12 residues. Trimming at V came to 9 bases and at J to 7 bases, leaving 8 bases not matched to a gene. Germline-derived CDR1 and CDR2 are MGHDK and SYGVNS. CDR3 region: CASTGTVSGYTF. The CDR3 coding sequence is TGTGCCAGTACCGGGACAGTCTCTGGCTACACCTTC.

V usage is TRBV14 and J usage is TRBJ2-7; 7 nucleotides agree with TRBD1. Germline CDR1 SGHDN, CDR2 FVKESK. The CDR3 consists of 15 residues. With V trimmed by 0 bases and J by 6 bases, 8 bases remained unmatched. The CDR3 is CASSQEGVGGVEQYF. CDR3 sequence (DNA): TGTGCCAGCAGCCAAGAAGGAGTAGGGGGCGTCGAGCAGTACTTC. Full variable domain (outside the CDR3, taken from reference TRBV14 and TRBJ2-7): EAGVTQFPSHSVIEKGQTVTLRCDPISGHDNLYWYRRVMGKEIKFLLHFVKESKQDESGMPNNRFLAERTGGTYSTLKVQPAELEDSGVYFCASSQEGVGGVEQYFGPGTRLTVT.

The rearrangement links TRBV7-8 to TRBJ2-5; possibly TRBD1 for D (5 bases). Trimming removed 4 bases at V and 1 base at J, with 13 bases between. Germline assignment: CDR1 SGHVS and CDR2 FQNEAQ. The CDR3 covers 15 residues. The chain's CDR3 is CASSSWGDPQETQYF. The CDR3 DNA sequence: TGTGCCAGCAGCTCCTGGGGCGATCCCCAAGAGACCCAGTACTTC.

CDR3 DNA: TGCGCCAGCAGCCAAGGCCGCTTCCGGGGCAGGTTTAATTCACCCCTCCACTTT. It codes for CASSQGRFRGRFNSPLHF. The chain recombines TRBV4-1 with TRBJ1-6, with D possibly being TRBD1 (5 bases). The germline V gene encodes CDR1 MGHRA and CDR2 YSYEKL. The CDR3 is made up of 18 amino acids. The V and J ends lost 1 base and 6 bases respectively, with 19 bases between them.

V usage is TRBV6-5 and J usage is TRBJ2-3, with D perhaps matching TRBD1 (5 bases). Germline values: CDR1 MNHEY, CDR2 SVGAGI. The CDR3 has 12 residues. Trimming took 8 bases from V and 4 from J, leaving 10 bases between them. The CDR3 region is CASAAGSDTQYF. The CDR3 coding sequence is TGTGCCAGCGCGGCAGGGTCAGATACGCAGTATTTT.

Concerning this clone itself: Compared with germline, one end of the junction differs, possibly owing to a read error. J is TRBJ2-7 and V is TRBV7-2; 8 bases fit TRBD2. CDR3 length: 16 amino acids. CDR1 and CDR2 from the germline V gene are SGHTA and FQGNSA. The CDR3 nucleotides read TGTGCCAGCAGCCTAGCTAGCGGGCTGAGCTCCTACGAGCAGTACTTC. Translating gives CASSLASGLSSYEQYF.

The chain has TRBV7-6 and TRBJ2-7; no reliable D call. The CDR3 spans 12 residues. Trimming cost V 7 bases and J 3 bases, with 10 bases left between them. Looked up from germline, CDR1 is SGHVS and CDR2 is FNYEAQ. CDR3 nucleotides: TGTGCCAGCATCCACCTTCACTACGAGCAGTACTTC. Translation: CASIHLHYEQYF. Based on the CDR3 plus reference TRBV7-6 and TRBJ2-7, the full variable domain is GAGVSQSPRYKVTKRGQDVALRCDPISGHVSLYWYRQALGQGPEFLTYFNYEAQQDKSGLPNDRFSAERPEGSISTLTIQRTEQRDSAMYRCASIHLHYEQYFGPGTRLTVT.

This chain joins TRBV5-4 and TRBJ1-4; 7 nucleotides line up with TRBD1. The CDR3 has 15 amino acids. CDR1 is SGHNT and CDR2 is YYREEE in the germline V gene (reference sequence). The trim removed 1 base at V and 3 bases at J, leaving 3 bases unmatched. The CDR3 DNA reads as TGTGCCAGCAGCTTGAGACAGGGACCTAATGAAAAACTGTTTTTT. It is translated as CASSLRQGPNEKLFF.

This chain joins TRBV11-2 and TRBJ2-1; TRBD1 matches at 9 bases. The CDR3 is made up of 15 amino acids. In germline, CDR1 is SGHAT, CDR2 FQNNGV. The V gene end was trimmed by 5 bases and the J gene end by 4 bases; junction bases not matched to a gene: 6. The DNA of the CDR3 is TGTGCCAGCAGCCCCTGGACAGGGGTTTACAATGAGCAGTTCTTC. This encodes CASSPWTGVYNEQFF.

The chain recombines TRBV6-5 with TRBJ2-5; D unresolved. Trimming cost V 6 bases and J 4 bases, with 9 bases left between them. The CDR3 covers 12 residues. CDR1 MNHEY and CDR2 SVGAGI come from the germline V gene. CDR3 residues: CASSILGETQYF. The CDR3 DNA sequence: TGTGCCAGCAGCATACTGGGAGAGACCCAGTACTTC.

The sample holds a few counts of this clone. The CDR3, as DNA: TGTGCCAGCAGCCGACAGACCTACGAGCAGTACTTC. Its protein is CASSRQTYEQYF. The chain recombines TRBV6-1 with TRBJ2-7, with D tentatively TRBD1 (5 bases). The CDR3 loop spans 12 amino acids. Germline CDR1 reads MNHNS; CDR2 reads SASEGT. Trimming took off 6 bases at V and 2 bases at J, with 8 bases between the two ends.

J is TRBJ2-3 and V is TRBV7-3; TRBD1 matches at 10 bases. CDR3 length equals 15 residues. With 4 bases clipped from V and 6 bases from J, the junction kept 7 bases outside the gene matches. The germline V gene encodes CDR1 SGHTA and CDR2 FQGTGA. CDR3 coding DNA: TGTGCCAGCAGCTGGACAGGGGGAAGGAGGGATACGCAGTATTTT. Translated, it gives CASSWTGGRRDTQYF. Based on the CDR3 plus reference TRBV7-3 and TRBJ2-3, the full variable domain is GAGVSQTPSNKVTEKGKYVELRCDPISGHTALYWYRQSLGQGPEFLIYFQGTGAADDSGLPNDRFFAVRPEGSVSTLKIQRTERGDSAVYLCASSWTGGRRDTQYFGPGTRLTVL.

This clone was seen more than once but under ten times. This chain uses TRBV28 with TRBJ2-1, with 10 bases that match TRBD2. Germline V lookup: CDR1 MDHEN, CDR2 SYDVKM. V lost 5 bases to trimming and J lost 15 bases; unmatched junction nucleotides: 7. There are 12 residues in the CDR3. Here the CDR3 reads CASSHGLAARFF. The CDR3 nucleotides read TGTGCCAGCAGTCACGGACTAGCGGCGCGGTTCTTC.

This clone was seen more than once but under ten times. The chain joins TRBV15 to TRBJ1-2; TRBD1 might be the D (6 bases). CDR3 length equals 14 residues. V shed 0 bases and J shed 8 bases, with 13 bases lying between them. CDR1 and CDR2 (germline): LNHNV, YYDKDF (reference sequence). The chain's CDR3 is CATSRDRGSRGYTF. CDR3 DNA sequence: TGTGCCACCAGCAGAGATAGGGGGAGTCGAGGCTACACCTTC.

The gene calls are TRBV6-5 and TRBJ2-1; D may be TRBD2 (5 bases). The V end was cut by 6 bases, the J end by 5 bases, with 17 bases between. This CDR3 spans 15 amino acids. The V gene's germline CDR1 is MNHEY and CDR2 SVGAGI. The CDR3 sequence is CASSRTGSANNEQFF. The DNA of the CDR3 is TGTGCCAGCAGCCGTACCGGTAGCGCCAACAATGAGCAGTTCTTC.